Each of the 9 T cell receptor beta chains below was sequenced from the same sample in a study of identical twins. TCRdb fed the 5' RACE reads into MiXCR, producing one record per CDR3 protein. The sample yields a few hundred thousand distinct CDR3 sequences, about 8% seen once. This sample was shared with a second study, whose subject was yellow fever vaccine responses in identical twins.

The material sequenced was CD8+ T cells sorted from blood. The receptors here all came from a woman aged 18-29 years in good health.

At least ten counts were recorded for this clonotype. The chain recombines TRBV29-1 with TRBJ2-7; D may be TRBD1 (6 bases). This CDR3 has 12 residues. CDR1 is SQVTM and CDR2 is ANQGSEA in the germline V gene. The V gene lost 7 bases and the J gene lost 5 bases, with 15 bases spanning the gap. The CDR3 spells CSATGTRHEQYF. Here the CDR3 DNA reads TGCAGCGCCACCGGGACACGGCACGAGCAGTACTTC.

The CDR3 DNA is TGTGCCAGCATCGGGACTAGCGGGACAACGAGCTACGAGCAGTACTTC. Its translation: CASIGTSGTTSYEQYF. The chain combines TRBV6-1 with TRBJ2-7; TRBD2 matches 13 bases. There are 16 residues in the CDR3. Germline CDR1 MNHNS, CDR2 SASEGT. V lost 7 bases, J lost 3 bases, and 9 bases stayed unmatched.

The chain joins TRBV6-1 to TRBJ1-1; D might be TRBD1 (5 bases). Trimming pared 3 bases from V and 0 bases from J, leaving 11 bases between. Germline V gives CDR1 MNHNS, CDR2 SASEGT. The CDR3 is 15 residues long. CDR3 in amino acids: CASSENRIMNTEAFF. In DNA, the CDR3 is TGTGCCAGCAGTGAGAACAGGATCATGAACACTGAAGCTTTCTTT.

The J gene is TRBJ1-5, the V gene TRBV28; TRBD1 agrees at 9 bases. This CDR3 spans 19 amino acids. Germline V gene data show CDR1 as MDHEN and CDR2 as SYDVKM. V lost 4 bases to trimming and J lost 1 base; unmatched junction nucleotides: 14. The CDR3 DNA reads TGTGCCAGCAGTTGGGGCCCCGGGACAGGGAGGCGAAGCAATCAGCCCCAGCATTTT. Its protein product is CASSWGPGTGRRSNQPQHF.

The chain has TRBV14 and TRBJ2-2, with TRBD1 matching 9 bases. With 4 bases clipped from V and 5 bases from J, the junction kept 11 bases outside the gene matches. Per the germline V gene, CDR1 is SGHDN and CDR2 is FVKESK. CDR3 size: 17 residues. The DNA for the CDR3 is TGTGCCAGCAGCCCAATGCCGGGACAGGGCTTAACCGGGGAGCTGTTTTTT. Translating it yields CASSPMPGQGLTGELFF. The full variable domain, rest sourced from reference TRBV14 and TRBJ2-2, is EAGVTQFPSHSVIEKGQTVTLRCDPISGHDNLYWYRRVMGKEIKFLLHFVKESKQDESGMPNNRFLAERTGGTYSTLKVQPAELEDSGVYFCASSPMPGQGLTGELFFGEGSRLTVL.

In its sample, this clonotype was seen many times. The gene calls are TRBV5-1 and TRBJ2-3, with D possibly matching TRBD1 (6 bases). Germline V gene data show CDR1 as SGHRS and CDR2 as YFSETQ. CDR3 length: 17 amino acids. The V end lost 4 bases, the J end lost 0 bases, and 18 bases lay between the germline ends. CDR3: CASSTRGHWGSTDTQYF. The CDR3 DNA is TGCGCCAGCAGCACCAGGGGCCACTGGGGGAGCACAGATACGCAGTATTTT.

A remark on this clonotype: The junction departs from germline at one end; a sequencing error may be responsible. This chain links TRBV5-6 with TRBJ1-4; tentative D call: TRBD1 (5 bases). CDR1 is SGHDT, CDR2 YYEEEE, per germline. The CDR3 loop spans 17 amino acids. Here the CDR3 DNA reads TGTGCCATCAGCGCCGGTCGACAGCCGCCTATTAATGAAAAACTGTTTTTT. Its translation: CAISAGRQPPINEKLFF.

The chain couples TRBV11-2 to TRBJ2-3; perhaps TRBD2 as D (6 bases). The CDR3 runs to 14 residues. Deletions cut 1 base from V and 5 bases from J, with 10 bases between. CDR1 and CDR2 from the germline V gene are SGHAT and FQNNGV. The CDR3 reads CASSLAGAKDTQYF. The CDR3 coding sequence is TGTGCCAGCAGCTTAGCGGGAGCTAAAGATACGCAGTATTTT.

The rearrangement links TRBV18 to TRBJ2-1; D may be TRBD1 (5 bases). CDR3 length equals 12 residues. Germline CDR1 reads KGHSH; CDR2 reads LQKENI. With 1 base removed from V and 8 bases from J, the gap between germline ends came to 6 bases. This CDR3 is CASSPRRDEQFF. DNA for the CDR3: TGTGCCAGCTCACCACGCAGGGATGAGCAGTTCTTC.